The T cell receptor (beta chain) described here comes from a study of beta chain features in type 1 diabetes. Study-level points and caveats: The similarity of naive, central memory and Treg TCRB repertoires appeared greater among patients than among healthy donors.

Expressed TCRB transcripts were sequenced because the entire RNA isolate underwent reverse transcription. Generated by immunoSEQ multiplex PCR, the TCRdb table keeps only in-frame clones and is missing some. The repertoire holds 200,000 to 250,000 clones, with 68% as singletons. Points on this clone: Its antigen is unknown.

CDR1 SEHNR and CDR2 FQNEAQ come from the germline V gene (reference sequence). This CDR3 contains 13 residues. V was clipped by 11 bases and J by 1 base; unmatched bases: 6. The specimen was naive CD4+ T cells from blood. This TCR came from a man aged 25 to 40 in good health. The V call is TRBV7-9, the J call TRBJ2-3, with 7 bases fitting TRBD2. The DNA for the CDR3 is TGTGCCGCCCGACTAGCCGGCACAGATACGCAGTATTTT. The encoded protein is CAARLAGTDTQYF.